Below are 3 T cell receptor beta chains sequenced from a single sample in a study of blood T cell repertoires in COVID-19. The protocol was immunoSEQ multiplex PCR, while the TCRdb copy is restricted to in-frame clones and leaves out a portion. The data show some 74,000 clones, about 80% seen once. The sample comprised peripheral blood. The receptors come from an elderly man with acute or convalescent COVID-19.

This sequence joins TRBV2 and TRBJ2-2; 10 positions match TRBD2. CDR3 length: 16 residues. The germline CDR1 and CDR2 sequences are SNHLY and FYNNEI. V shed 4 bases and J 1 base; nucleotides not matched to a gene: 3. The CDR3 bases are TGTGCCAGCAGTGTAGTAGCGGGGGGGAACACCGGGGAGCTGTTTTTT. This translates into CASSVVAGGNTGELFF.

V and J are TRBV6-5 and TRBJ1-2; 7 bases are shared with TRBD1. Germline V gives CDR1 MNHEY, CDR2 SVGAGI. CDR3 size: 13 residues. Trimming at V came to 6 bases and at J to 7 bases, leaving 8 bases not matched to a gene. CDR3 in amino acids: CASSKLDRTGYTF. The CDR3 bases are TGTGCCAGCAGCAAACTGGACAGGACTGGCTACACCTTC.

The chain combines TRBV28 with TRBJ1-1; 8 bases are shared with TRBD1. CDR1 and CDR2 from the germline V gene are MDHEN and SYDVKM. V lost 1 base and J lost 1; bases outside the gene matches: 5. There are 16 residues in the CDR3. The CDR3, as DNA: TGTGCCAGCAGTTTATCACGGACAGGGACGAACACTGAAGCTTTCTTT. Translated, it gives CASSLSRTGTNTEAFF. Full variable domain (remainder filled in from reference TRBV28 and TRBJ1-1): DVKVTQSSRYLVKRTGEKVFLECVQDMDHENMFWYRQDPGLGLRLIYFSYDVKMKEKGDIPEGYSVSREKKERFSLILESASTNQTSMYLCASSLSRTGTNTEAFFGQGTRLTVV.